The clone carrying this TCR beta chain was observed at least ten times. The germline V and J ends were trimmed by 6 bases and 3 bases, with 24 bases remaining between them. The germline V gene has CDR1 DFQATT and CDR2 SNEGSKA (reference sequence). The CDR3 is made up of 17 amino acids. These data come from a study of breast tumors, draining lymph nodes, adjacent tissues. Samples came from axillary lymph nodes draining the breast cancer. MiXCR was run by TCRdb on the multiplex PCR reads, yielding one entry per CDR3 protein. This table holds around 300,000 distinct CDR3 sequences, 30% found once. This clonotype was sampled from a female donor with breast cancer. Some clones in this sample may be carry-over from other donors' samples. Material: axillary lymph node tissue. This chain joins TRBV20-1 and TRBJ2-1; D is perhaps TRBD2 (5 bases). The CDR3 here is CSAAQLGEPPYYNEQFF. In nucleotides, the CDR3 is TGCAGTGCGGCACAACTAGGCGAGCCGCCCTACTACAATGAGCAGTTCTTC.